These 30 T cell receptor beta chains were all obtained from the same sample, sequenced in a study of CD8 T cells in Susac syndrome. A quantity of about 0.45 to 1 ug RNA underwent reverse transcription using random hexamers. TCRdb re-derived calls from the immunoSEQ multiplex PCR reads in MiXCR, one entry per CDR3 protein. The top ten hold 0.15% to 0.2% of the sample, which has 150,000 to 200,000 distinct CDR3 sequences, roughly 95% seen once. The sample consisted of CD8+ T cells from PBMCs. These receptors all stem from a human donor with multiple sclerosis.

This clonotype was seen only once. V is TRBV20-1 and J is TRBJ1-5; D gene uncertain. Trimming stripped 6 bases from V and 5 bases from J, with 5 bases between. The length of the CDR3 is 10 residues. CDR1 DFQATT and CDR2 SNEGSKA come from the germline V gene (reference sequence). CDR3 sequence: CSAVDQPQHF. CDR3 nucleotide sequence: TGCAGTGCAGTCGATCAGCCCCAGCATTTT.

This clonotype occurred once. The chain combines TRBV6-5 with TRBJ2-1, with TRBD2 matching over 8 bases. After removal of 2 bases from V and 3 bases from J, the junction contained 9 bases not matched to a gene. This CDR3 has 17 amino acids. Germline CDR1 is MNHEY and CDR2 is SVGAGI. Here the CDR3 reads CASSYPLSGGVYNEQFF. DNA for the CDR3: TGTGCCAGCAGTTACCCCCTTTCGGGAGGGGTCTACAATGAGCAGTTCTTC.

The chain uses TRBV7-2 and TRBJ1-1, with TRBD1 as a possible D gene (5 bases). V lost 6 bases, J lost 3 bases, and 20 bases lay in between. Germline V CDR1 and CDR2: SGHTA, FQGNSA. The CDR3 runs 16 residues. The CDR3 protein is CASRIVGGTGDTEAFF. The CDR3 DNA reads TGTGCCAGCAGAATCGTGGGTGGGACGGGGGACACTGAAGCTTTCTTT.

V usage is TRBV14 and J usage is TRBJ2-7; 11 bases match TRBD2. V lost 1 base and J lost 3; bases outside the gene matches: 5. The CDR3 has 16 amino acids. Germline loops: CDR1 SGHDN, CDR2 FVKESK. This CDR3 reads CASSQALAGGSYEQYF. DNA for the CDR3: TGTGCCAGCAGCCAAGCCCTAGCGGGAGGAAGCTACGAGCAGTACTTC.

The CDR3 here is CSVILGDHGYEQYF. CDR3 nucleotides: TGCAGCGTTATCCTAGGGGATCACGGCTACGAGCAGTACTTC. The genes are TRBV29-1 and TRBJ2-7; a possible D gene is TRBD1 (5 bases). The V end was cut by 5 bases, the J end by 3 bases, with 17 bases between. The CDR3 is 14 residues long. The germline V gene encodes CDR1 SQVTM and CDR2 ANQGSEA.

J is TRBJ2-7 and V is TRBV29-1; a weak D match, TRBD2 (6 bases). Germline V CDR1 and CDR2: SQVTM, ANQGSEA. The CDR3 extends over 13 amino acids. The V and J ends lost 2 bases and 6 bases respectively, with 14 bases between them. The CDR3 nucleotides are TGCAGCGTTGAAATCAAACTAGCAGGCGAGCAGTACTTC. Protein product: CSVEIKLAGEQYF.

This chain connects TRBV27 to TRBJ2-6; D remains ambiguous. Per the germline V gene, CDR1 is MNHEY and CDR2 is SMNVEV (reference sequence). The CDR3 covers 14 residues. Trimming left V 8 bases short and J 0 bases short, with 8 bases between. For the CDR3, the DNA is TGTGCCAGCTCCGTCTACTCTGGGGCCAACGTCCTGACTTTC. This codes for CASSVYSGANVLTF.

This clonotype was observed once. The CDR3 here is CATLAGQNYEQYF. CDR3 nucleotide sequence: TGTGCCACCTTGGCGGGACAGAACTACGAGCAGTACTTC. This chain links TRBV2 with TRBJ2-7; D is possibly TRBD1 (7 bases). Trimming took 10 bases from V and 3 from J, leaving 16 bases between them. Looked up from germline, CDR1 is SNHLY and CDR2 is FYNNEI. This CDR3 comprises 13 residues.

The chain links TRBV20-1 to TRBJ2-7; no definite D call. Trimming removed 3 bases from V and 0 bases from J, with 9 bases in between. This CDR3 spans 13 amino acids. Germline CDR1 DFQATT, CDR2 SNEGSKA (reference sequence). The CDR3 nucleotides read TGCAGTGCTAGGACACCAAGCTCCTACGAGCAGTACTTC. It yields the protein CSARTPSSYEQYF.

The DNA of the CDR3 is TGTGCTAGTGGTTTGCGGCCTCTGGAGCAGTACTTC. It yields the protein CASGLRPLEQYF. The V call is TRBV12-5, the J call TRBJ2-7; D uncertain. The CDR3 covers 12 residues. V lost 2 bases to trimming and J lost 7 bases, with 9 bases between them. Germline V CDR1 and CDR2: LGHNT, FRNRAP.

In its sample, this clonotype was seen a few times. A junction end diverges from the germline sequence, so it may reflect a read error. The chain recombines TRBV9 with TRBJ2-2, with D perhaps TRBD2 (5 bases). The CDR3 sequence is 12 residues long. Germline assignment: CDR1 SGDLS and CDR2 YYNGEE. This chain's CDR3 is CASSVGTGELFF. CDR3 DNA: TGTGCCAGTAGCGTGGGGACCGGGGAGCTGTTTTTT.

This clonotype was seen only a few times. The chain links TRBV4-1 to TRBJ2-7, with D maybe TRBD1 (6 bases). Per germline, CDR1 MGHRA and CDR2 YSYEKL. The germline V and J ends were trimmed by 1 base and 2 bases, with 15 bases remaining between them. The CDR3 extends over 16 amino acids. This chain's CDR3 is CASSQANDRITYEQYF. The CDR3 nucleotides are TGCGCCAGCAGCCAAGCTAATGACAGGATTACCTACGAGCAGTACTTC.

This rearrangement joins TRBV6-5 to TRBJ2-2, with a tentative D call TRBD2 (5 bases). The CDR3 contains 13 residues. Germline CDR1 MNHEY, CDR2 SVGAGI. The V and J ends lost 8 bases and 7 bases respectively, with 14 bases between them. The CDR3 nucleotides are TGTGCCAGCGCAGGAGGATCTTACGGGGAGCTGTTTTTT. Translating gives CASAGGSYGELFF.

The chain joins TRBV9 to TRBJ1-1; D perhaps matches TRBD1 (5 bases). CDR1 is SGDLS, CDR2 YYNGEE, per germline. V lost 2 bases, J lost 3 bases, and 5 bases lay in between. The CDR3 is 12 residues long. For the CDR3, the DNA is TGTGCCAGCAGCGTGGGGGACACTGAAGCTTTCTTT. Its protein is CASSVGDTEAFF.

The chain couples TRBV15 to TRBJ2-1, with 9 bases fitting TRBD1. This CDR3 is 15 amino acids long. CDR1 LNHNV and CDR2 YYDKDF come from the germline V gene (reference sequence). The V segment lost 1 base and the J segment 8 bases; nucleotides outside the gene matches: 6. CDR3 protein: CATSRARQGVYEQFF. CDR3 coding DNA: TGTGCCACCAGCAGAGCTAGACAGGGGGTCTATGAGCAGTTCTTC.

The rearrangement joins TRBV28 to TRBJ2-7; 9 bases align to TRBD1. The CDR3 has 14 amino acids. Germline-derived CDR1 and CDR2 are MDHEN and SYDVKM. V trimming: 3 bases; J trimming: 4 bases; junction bases outside the gene matches: 4. The CDR3 nucleotides are TGTGCCAGCAGTTTCGGGACAGGGTGGTACGAGCAGTACTTC. This gives the protein CASSFGTGWYEQYF.

CDR3 region: CASSRGAGKNEQFF. In DNA, the CDR3 is TGTGCCAGCAGCCGGGGTGCGGGGAAGAATGAGCAGTTCTTC. The chain employs TRBV27 and TRBJ2-1, with D perhaps TRBD2 (6 bases). The V gene's germline CDR1 is MNHEY and CDR2 SMNVEV (reference sequence). Trimming took 6 bases from V and 7 from J, leaving 16 bases between them. This CDR3 region has 14 residues.

This sequence joins TRBV2 and TRBJ1-2, with 7 bases fitting TRBD1. The germline gives CDR1 SNHLY, CDR2 FYNNEI. Trimming cost V 6 bases and J 2 bases; bases outside gene matches: 3. This CDR3 is built from 13 residues. This CDR3 reads CASRDRTNYGYTF. CDR3 nucleotide sequence: TGTGCCAGCAGGGACAGGACCAACTATGGCTACACCTTC.

This chain joins TRBV27 and TRBJ2-1; unclear D gene. The germline V gene encodes CDR1 MNHEY and CDR2 SMNVEV (reference sequence). The CDR3 contains 12 residues. The germline V and J ends were trimmed by 4 bases and 3 bases, with 4 bases remaining between them. The CDR3 bases are TGTGCCAGCAGTTCGAACTACAATGAGCAGTTCTTC. Residues: CASSSNYNEQFF.

This chain links TRBV28 with TRBJ1-3; D remains unclear. V dropped 1 base and J dropped 4 bases, with 5 bases sitting between them. This CDR3 is built from 13 residues. Germline V gives CDR1 MDHEN, CDR2 SYDVKM. CDR3 sequence: CASSLFVGNTIYF. The CDR3 nucleotides read TGTGCCAGCAGTTTATTTGTCGGAAACACCATATATTTT.

V and J are TRBV12-5 and TRBJ2-5; D may match TRBD1 or TRBD2 (5 bases each). V was cut by 1 base and J by 1 base, with 13 bases left in between. Per the germline V gene, CDR1 is LGHNT and CDR2 is FRNRAP. The CDR3 is made up of 16 amino acids. The CDR3 DNA follows: TGTGCTAGTGGTTTGGGCCTCGAGGGGCCCCAAGAGACCCAGTACTTC. It is translated as CASGLGLEGPQETQYF.

This sequence joins TRBV10-2 and TRBJ2-7; D may be TRBD1 (5 bases). The ends were cut back, 0 bases at V and 2 bases at J, with 11 bases in the middle. Per the germline V gene, CDR1 is WSHSY and CDR2 is SAAADI. The CDR3 totals 15 residues. CDR3 bases: TGCGCCAGCAGTGAGTCGTCAGGGTCAACCTACGAGCAGTACTTC. Translated, it gives CASSESSGSTYEQYF.

V gene TRBV29-1 combines with J gene TRBJ1-2; maybe TRBD1 (5 bases). V was clipped by 4 bases and J by 1 base, with 16 bases between them. The CDR3 consists of 15 residues. CDR1 is SQVTM, CDR2 ANQGSEA, per germline. CDR3 DNA sequence: TGCAGCGTTGGAACCCGTACCGACAGTAACTATGGCTACACCTTC. Translated: CSVGTRTDSNYGYTF.

The V call is TRBV28, the J call TRBJ2-7, with D possibly being TRBD1 (5 bases). This CDR3 spans 14 amino acids. Trimming removed 2 bases at V and 5 bases at J, with 13 bases between. Germline V lookup: CDR1 MDHEN, CDR2 SYDVKM. CDR3 in amino acids: CASSLSTGNHEQYF. The CDR3 DNA is TGTGCCAGCAGTTTAAGCACAGGTAACCACGAGCAGTACTTC.

This sequence joins TRBV2 and TRBJ2-4; 8 bases are a match to TRBD2. The ends lost 1 base at V and 6 bases at J; junction bases unmatched: 8. Germline CDR1 and CDR2: SNHLY and FYNNEI. The CDR3 covers 16 residues. For the CDR3, the DNA is TGTGCCAGCAGTGAAGTGAAGCGGGAGTTTGGAAACATTCAGTACTTC. Residues: CASSEVKREFGNIQYF.

The gene calls are TRBV11-1 and TRBJ2-1; 7 nucleotides agree with TRBD2. V was clipped by 2 bases and J by 7 bases; unmatched bases: 5. CDR1 and CDR2 from the germline V gene are SGHAT and FQDESV (reference sequence). CDR3 length: 14 residues. The CDR3 sequence: CASSLMRERNEQFF. The CDR3 coding sequence is TGTGCCAGCAGCTTAATGCGGGAGCGAAATGAGCAGTTCTTC. Full variable domain (missing parts from reference TRBV11-1 and TRBJ2-1): EAEVAQSPRYKITEKSQAVAFWCDPISGHATLYWYRQILGQGPELLVQFQDESVVDDSQLPKDRFSAERLKGVDSTLKIQPAELGDSAMYLCASSLMRERNEQFFGPGTRLTVL.

J is TRBJ2-1 and V is TRBV15; 7 bases are shared with TRBD1. Germline-derived CDR1 and CDR2 are LNHNV and YYDKDF (reference sequence). Unmatched junction bases numbered 20, after V lost 3 bases and J lost 9 bases. The CDR3 sequence is 18 residues long. The CDR3 sequence is CATSRSDSGGMGPFEQFF. The DNA of the CDR3 is TGTGCCACCAGCAGGTCGGACTCAGGGGGAATGGGTCCCTTTGAGCAGTTCTTC.

The chain joins TRBV20-1 to TRBJ2-2; a weak D match, TRBD2 (6 bases). Germline V gene data show CDR1 as DFQATT and CDR2 as SNEGSKA (reference sequence). V was clipped by 1 base and J by 8 bases, with 20 bases between them. The CDR3 runs 16 residues. This CDR3 reads CSARVRRGNGGGELFF. The CDR3 DNA is TGCAGTGCTAGAGTTCGTCGCGGGAACGGAGGAGGGGAGCTGTTTTTT.

This chain joins TRBV15 and TRBJ2-1; weak D call: TRBD2 (6 bases). Germline V gene lookup returns CDR1 LNHNV and CDR2 YYDKDF (reference sequence). V was pared by 5 bases and J by 0 bases, with 23 bases between. CDR3 length: 19 residues. CDR3 nucleotide sequence: TGTGCCACCAGCCTACGGGACTCCCAAACCTTCAGCTCCTACAATGAGCAGTTCTTC. This gives the protein CATSLRDSQTFSSYNEQFF.

This clonotype has a single count. The chain has TRBV4-1 and TRBJ2-3; D possibly corresponds to TRBD2 (6 bases). This CDR3 is 17 amino acids long. Germline-derived CDR1 and CDR2 are MGHRA and YSYEKL. V lost 4 bases and J 1 base, leaving 18 bases between the germline ends. For the CDR3, the DNA is TGCGCCAGCAGCCCGGACGTAGGAGGCGGGGGCACAGATACGCAGTATTTT. Translating gives CASSPDVGGGGTDTQYF.